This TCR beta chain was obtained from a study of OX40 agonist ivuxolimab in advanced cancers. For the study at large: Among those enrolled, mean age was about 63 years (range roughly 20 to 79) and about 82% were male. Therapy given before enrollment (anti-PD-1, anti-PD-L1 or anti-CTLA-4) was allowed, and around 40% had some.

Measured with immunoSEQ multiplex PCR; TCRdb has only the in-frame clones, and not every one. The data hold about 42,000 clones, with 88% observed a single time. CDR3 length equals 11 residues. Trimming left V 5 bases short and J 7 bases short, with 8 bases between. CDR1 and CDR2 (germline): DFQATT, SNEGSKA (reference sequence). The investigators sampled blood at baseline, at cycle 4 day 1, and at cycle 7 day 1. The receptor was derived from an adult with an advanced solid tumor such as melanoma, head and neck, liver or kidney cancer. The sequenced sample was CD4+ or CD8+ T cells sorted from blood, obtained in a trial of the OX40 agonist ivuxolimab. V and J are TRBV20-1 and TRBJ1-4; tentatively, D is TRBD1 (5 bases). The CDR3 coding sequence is TGCAGTGCTTGGGACCTTGAAAAACTGTTTTTT. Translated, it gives CSAWDLEKLFF.